The T cell receptor beta chain under discussion was sequenced for a study of long-term antiretroviral therapy in people with HIV. immunoSEQ v3.0 was run at survey level. Using immunoSEQ multiplex PCR, the repertoire was profiled, and TCRdb retains in-frame clones only, with some absent. This table holds tens of thousands of clones, more than 65% found once. The CDR3 runs to 15 residues. V shed 1 base and J 4 bases; nucleotides not matched to a gene: 3. Germline CDR1 and CDR2: MNHEY and SMNVEV (reference sequence). The V and J genes are TRBV27 and TRBJ1-1; 10 bases are shared with TRBD1. The specimen comprised unsorted PBMCs, sampled 0.6 years after starting antiretroviral therapy. The receptor's source is a man aged 18 to 30 with HIV. CDR3 amino acids: CASSLWTGGSTEAFF. CDR3 DNA: TGTGCCAGCAGTTTATGGACAGGGGGAAGCACTGAAGCTTTCTTT.